This TCR beta chain emerged from a study of radiotherapy plus CTLA-4 blockade in lung cancer. General study results and limits: There was expansion of tumor-derived TCR clones in blood after radiotherapy plus ipilimumab.

Concerning this clone itself: Its antigen is unidentified.

Measured with immunoSEQ multiplex PCR; TCRdb has only the in-frame clones, and not every one. This sample has tens of thousands of clones, with roughly 80% found just once. This CDR3 contains 15 residues. V was shortened by 2 bases and J by 0 bases, with 10 bases between the two germline ends. Germline lookup yields CDR1 MNHEY and CDR2 SVGAGI. This clonotype originated in a human donor with non-small cell lung cancer whose response to radiotherapy plus ipilimumab could not be evaluated. The specimen comprised peripheral blood, sampled from a patient treated with radiotherapy plus ipilimumab. This chain uses TRBV6-5 with TRBJ1-1, with TRBD1 as a possible D gene (5 bases). The CDR3 reads CASSYLDSMNTEAFF. The CDR3 nucleotides are TGTGCCAGCAGTTACCTCGACAGCATGAACACTGAAGCTTTCTTT.